This T cell receptor beta chain came from a study of blood T cell repertoires in COVID-19 (dated by TCRdb to about 2020). Regarding the research as a whole: The collaborator samples originated in the United States, Italy and Spain and spanned the acute and convalescent phases of COVID-19. The samples were drawn from the first 160 participants of the ongoing ImmuneRACE study and from 950 to 1,500 subjects provided by 6 global collaborators. The material from the prospective study consisted of cDNA or gDNA derived from T cells, B-cell-depleted T cells, or PBMCs. Deeply sampled blood TCRbeta repertoires from subjects exposed to, actively infected with, or recovered from COVID-19 were included in the dataset. The repertoires were released in a freely available public database meant as a resource for research on the immune response to SARS-CoV-2. Nearly every sample came with metadata listing a de-identified subject ID, COVID-19 status, age in years and sex. Where available, HLA class I and class II types were obtained from metadata supplied by the sample provider rather than from assay-based typing. What the research found in general, with its limitations: The amount of clinical and demographic metadata varied by source and participant and was provided uncurated.

In the prospective study, participants were roughly 18 to 95 years old, resided in about two dozen geographic areas of the United States, and were enrolled through a virtual design. To assign participants to cohorts, the prospective study relied on clinical history that participants themselves reported in a screening survey and a study questionnaire. Exposed participants were defined as having been in contact with someone with a PCR-confirmed or clinician-diagnosed COVID-19 case within 2 weeks of study entry. Each participant in the prospective study had whole blood, serum and a nasopharyngeal or oropharyngeal swab collected by mobile phlebotomists. Participants in the prospective study had the option to provide additional blood draws and questionnaires over a roughly 2-month period. Prospective study blood samples were shipped either frozen or at room temperature before DNA extraction. As to this clone: Which antigen it targets is not known. No qualities accompany the bases; no much larger clone lies one base away.

The immunoSEQ Assay, a bias-controlled multiplex PCR, was used to amplify TCRbeta CDR3 regions from genomic DNA. Per the authors' processing: Within the assay, amplification of reference gene primers was used to estimate how many nucleated cells each sample contained. Sequence reads were collapsed and filtered to measure the absolute abundance of every unique TCRbeta CDR3 rearrangement. For each sample, productive Simpson clonality was calculated by taking the square root of Simpson's diversity index across productive rearrangements. The source is immuneACCESS, and TCRdb retained only in-frame sequences with V and J called. Part of the clones is not carried over; for the studies checked, unresolved V genes explain less than half of this, and the remainder is unexplained. Clone size and the V and J calls come from that table; the DNA yielded D and trimming. This sample is represented by a few hundred thousand clones; approximately 89% of them were singletons. The top ten clonotypes cover about 2.9% of the sample.

Material for sequencing was PBMCs or T cells enriched from blood (not recorded which). The source of this sequence is a woman in her forties who had been exposed to COVID-19.

CDR3 loop: CATRANYGYTF. The nucleotide sequence reads TGTGCCACGCGAGCTAACTATGGCTACACCTTC. The chain is encoded by TRBV28 joined to TRBJ1-2, with no reliable assignment of the D segment. Trimming costs V 10 bases and J 0 bases, and their ends lie 6 bases apart. The germline V gene supplies CDR1 MDHEN and CDR2 SYDVKM. Reading from cysteine to phenylalanine, the CDR3 counts 11 amino acids. Only the CDR3 region is kept as DNA, spanning 33 bases read in frame from base 1.